One T cell receptor (beta chain) is described in this entry. These data come from a study of blood T cell repertoires in COVID-19. Study information: Samples taken during acute and convalescent COVID-19 were collected in the United States, Italy and Spain. T cells, B-cell-depleted T cells, or PBMCs supplied cDNA or gDNA.

Authors' processing steps: Amplification of reference gene primers was used by the study to estimate nucleated cell counts. Clones were sequenced by immunoSEQ multiplex PCR, and TCRdb holds only the in-frame ones, with some missing. V and J calls plus clone size are reproduced from that table; the DNA served to infer D and trimming. The sample records 64,000 or so clones, roughly 80% being singletons. CDR3 length equals 14 residues. Germline CDR1 reads SGHNT; CDR2 reads YYREEE (reference sequence). V shed 7 bases, J shed 4 bases, and the junction held 6 bases outside the gene matches. The rearrangement links TRBV5-4 to TRBJ2-1; 9 nucleotides match TRBD1. The sequenced sample was peripheral blood. The sequence came from a human donor in a cohort sampled during active COVID-19. CDR3 nucleotide sequence: TGTGCCAGCGGACGGGGACAGGGATACAATGAGCAGTTCTTC. Its translation: CASGRGQGYNEQFF.